This entry lists 13 T cell receptor beta chains sequenced from one sample in a study of shared T cell receptors in the human thymus. Only in-frame clones appear in the TCRdb table, and some are missing; sequencing was by immunoSEQ multiplex PCR. The top ten hold around 0.01% of the sample, which has hundreds of thousands of clones, around nine tenths seen once. The same sample was also used in a study of human thymus T cells.

Sequencing was performed on thymocytes. These receptors were collected from a boy under two years old with a congenital heart defect.

This chain links TRBV5-4 with TRBJ2-7; 13 bases line up with TRBD2. The CDR3 spans 17 residues. The germline V gene has CDR1 SGHNT and CDR2 YYREEE (reference sequence). After removal of 4 bases from V and 3 bases from J, the junction contained 10 bases not matched to a gene. CDR3 coding DNA: TGTGCCAGCAGCCTCGGACTAGCGGGAGCCCCATTCTACGAGCAGTACTTC. Translation gives CASSLGLAGAPFYEQYF.

The J gene is TRBJ2-3, the V gene TRBV29-1; D perhaps matches TRBD2 (6 bases). Germline loops: CDR1 SQVTM, CDR2 ANQGSEA. This CDR3 is built from 16 residues. V gave up 5 bases and J gave up 0 bases, with 18 bases separating them. In nucleotides, the CDR3 is TGCAGCGTTCGCGGGAATAGCGGTAAGAGCACAGATACGCAGTATTTT. As protein: CSVRGNSGKSTDTQYF.

The genes are TRBV7-8 and TRBJ1-3; D is undetermined. Germline V gene lookup returns CDR1 SGHVS and CDR2 FQNEAQ. Trimming pared 5 bases from V and 2 bases from J, leaving 7 bases between. The CDR3 is made up of 13 amino acids. CDR3 amino acids: CASSKQPGNTIYF. Here the CDR3 DNA reads TGTGCCAGCAGCAAACAACCTGGAAACACCATATATTTT.

The genes are TRBV4-3 and TRBJ2-3, with 8 positions matching TRBD2. J gave up 3 bases and V 1 base, and 15 bases lay outside the gene matches. The CDR3 length is 19 residues. Germline assignment: CDR1 LGHNA and CDR2 YSLEER. Here the CDR3 DNA reads TGCGCCAGCAGCCAAGCCGGGGGGGCTAGGTCCTCCCGAACAGATACGCAGTATTTT. Protein: CASSQAGGARSSRTDTQYF.

The chain couples TRBV2 to TRBJ2-7; TRBD1 matches 12 bases. The J segment lost 6 bases and the V segment lost 3 bases, leaving 3 bases of the junction unmatched. CDR1 and CDR2 from the germline V gene are SNHLY and FYNNEI. CDR3 length: 14 residues. In DNA form, the CDR3 reads TGTGCCAGCAGTGACGGGACAGGGGGCGCCGAGCAGTACTTC. Its protein is CASSDGTGGAEQYF.

The chain joins TRBV4-3 to TRBJ2-1; 8 nucleotides align to TRBD2. The CDR3 spans 16 residues. With V trimmed by 0 bases and J by 10 bases, 11 bases remained unmatched. Germline assignment: CDR1 LGHNA and CDR2 YSLEER. In nucleotides, the CDR3 is TGCGCCAGCAGCCAAGATTTGGCGGGAGGCCAGGGGGAGCAGTTCTTC. This translates into CASSQDLAGGQGEQFF.

This clone was observed once. The chain links TRBV27 to TRBJ2-1, with a weak D call TRBD2 (5 bases). Trimming cost V 8 bases and J 9 bases, with 26 bases left between them. The germline V gene has CDR1 MNHEY and CDR2 SMNVEV (reference sequence). The CDR3 spans 16 residues. CDR3 DNA: TGTGCCAGCCTGCCACCGAAGGCGGGCCCACGAGGTGAGCAGTTCTTC. Amino acids: CASLPPKAGPRGEQFF.

The rearrangement uses TRBV11-2 and TRBJ1-2; no definite D call. Germline loops: CDR1 SGHAT, CDR2 FQNNGV. The CDR3 has 17 amino acids. The V end lost 1 base, the J end lost 0 bases, and 15 bases lay between the germline ends. The CDR3 DNA is TGTGCCAGCAGCTTAGCAGACCAACAGAGAGCTAACTATGGCTACACCTTC. It translates to CASSLADQQRANYGYTF.

The J gene is TRBJ2-1, the V gene TRBV9, with 12 bases lining up with TRBD1. The V and J ends lost 0 bases and 6 bases, in that order; junction bases with no gene match: 4. The germline gives CDR1 SGDLS, CDR2 YYNGEE. There are 16 residues in the CDR3. The DNA for the CDR3 is TGTGCCAGCAGCGTAGTGGGGACAGGGGGCATCAATGAGCAGTTCTTC. Translated: CASSVVGTGGINEQFF. Full variable domain (remainder filled in from reference TRBV9 and TRBJ2-1): DSGVTQTPKHLITATGQRVTLRCSPRSGDLSVYWYQQSLDQGLQFLIQYYNGEERAKGNILERFSAQQFPDLHSELNLSSLELGDSALYFCASSVVGTGGINEQFFGPGTRLTVL.

The genes are TRBV6-1 and TRBJ2-7, with D perhaps TRBD2 (7 bases). The CDR3 is 15 amino acids. Trimming pared 7 bases from V and 3 bases from J, leaving 19 bases between. The V gene's germline CDR1 is MNHNS and CDR2 SASEGT. This CDR3 reads CASTLNPGGHYEQYF. The DNA for the CDR3 is TGTGCCAGCACTCTGAACCCGGGGGGCCACTACGAGCAGTACTTC.

For this clone: The junction differs from germline at one of its ends, possibly a read error. This chain joins TRBV7-9 and TRBJ2-7, with D possibly TRBD1 on 6 matching bases. This CDR3 region has 18 residues. Germline lookup yields CDR1 SEHNR and CDR2 FQNEAQ (reference sequence). CDR3 coding DNA: TGTGCCAGCAGCTTAGCGCTAACAGGGCACATCTCAACCTACGAGCAGTGCTTC. This gives the protein CASSLALTGHISTYEQCF.

Concerning this clone: One end of the junction fails to match germline, which may point to a read error. The chain combines TRBV14 with TRBJ2-7; the D is unclear. CDR1 is SGHDN and CDR2 is FVKESK in the germline V gene. The CDR3 runs 12 residues. As DNA, the CDR3 is TGTGCCAGCAGCCAAGCCCCGCCAGCCCAGGCCTTC. This translates into CASSQAPPAQAF.

V is TRBV25-1 and J is TRBJ1-3; possible D gene TRBD1, 6 bases. Germline CDR1 MGHDK, CDR2 SYGVNS. CDR3 length: 13 residues. The V end was cut by 4 bases, the J end by 6 bases, with 10 bases between. CDR3 DNA: TGTGCCAGCAGTGGCCCAGGGGCAAACACCATATATTTT. Amino acid sequence: CASSGPGANTIYF.